Listed here are 6 T cell receptor beta chains from one sample, sequenced in a study of T cells after yellow fever vaccination (dated by TCRdb to about 2019). In the paper's terms, the treatment or condition label means: live attenuated yellow fever vaccine strain. Preparation of the library involved 5' RACE. Sequencing relied on an Illumina HiSeq 2500. TCRdb redid the processing of the public reads, applying fastp at Q25 and MiXCR, and retained in-frame beta chains. Identical CDR3 protein sequences are pooled into one entry, listed with their most common genes and DNA. Recorded for this sample are some 350,000 distinct CDR3 sequences; about 9.5% of them occurred a single time. Of the sample, roughly 18% falls within the top ten clones. Here the sequenced sample was PBMCs, taken on the day of the first yellow fever vaccination. All receptors come from a man between 18 and 29 years old who received the YFV17D yellow fever vaccine.

This clonotype occurred many times. The chain carries TRBV7-2 and TRBJ2-2; D is ambiguous. Trimming left V 4 bases short and J 6 bases short, with 15 bases between. This CDR3 is 15 amino acids long. Germline lookup yields CDR1 SGHTA and CDR2 FQGNSA. CDR3 sequence (DNA): TGTGCCAGCAGCTCTCTCCCAGGAACCGCCGGGGAGCTGTTTTTT. Encoded protein: CASSSLPGTAGELFF.

This clonotype occurred a few times. The chain couples TRBV24-1 to TRBJ2-1, with TRBD2 as a possible D gene (7 bases). Trimming removed 9 bases from V and 0 bases from J, with 14 bases in between. CDR3 size: 15 residues. Germline V gene sequence: CDR1 KGHDR, CDR2 SFDVKD. In DNA, the CDR3 is TGTGCCACCGGGGGCTCGGGAGGCTCCTACAATGAGCAGTTCTTC. Its translation: CATGGSGGSYNEQFF.

This clonotype has a handful of counts. The chain recombines TRBV10-1 with TRBJ2-3, with D hard to call. Germline loops: CDR1 WNHNN, CDR2 SYGVQD (reference sequence). The CDR3 has 12 amino acids. V was pared by 7 bases and J by 2 bases, with 7 bases between. The CDR3 DNA is TGCGCCAGCAAACAGACCACAGATACGCAGTATTTT. It codes for CASKQTTDTQYF.

This clonotype occurred a few times. J is TRBJ2-2 and V is TRBV27, with D unclear. Trimming left V 4 bases short and J 0 bases short, with 12 bases between. The CDR3 loop spans 16 amino acids. Germline V gene sequence: CDR1 MNHEY, CDR2 SMNVEV (reference sequence). The CDR3 loop reads CASSSYQVTNTGELFF. The CDR3 bases are TGTGCCAGCAGTTCCTACCAGGTGACGAACACCGGGGAGCTGTTTTTT.

This clonotype was observed many times. The CDR3 reads CASEQYSSYNSPLHF. The CDR3 DNA reads TGTGCCAGCGAACAGTATAGCTCCTATAATTCACCCCTCCACTTT. The chain employs TRBV7-9 and TRBJ1-6; no reliable D call. V lost 8 bases, J lost 0 bases, and 11 bases lay in between. Germline values: CDR1 SEHNR, CDR2 FQNEAQ (reference sequence). The CDR3 extends over 15 amino acids.

The V and J genes are TRBV20-1 and TRBJ2-7; possibly TRBD1 or TRBD2 for D (5 bases each). Trimming pared 0 bases from V and 1 base from J, leaving 7 bases between. The CDR3 covers 13 residues. Germline V gene sequence: CDR1 DFQATT, CDR2 SNEGSKA (reference sequence). The CDR3 loop is CSARDRESYEQYF. In nucleotides, the CDR3 is TGCAGTGCTAGAGACAGGGAGTCCTACGAGCAGTACTTC.